This record covers a single T cell receptor (beta chain). This table comes from immunoSEQ multiplex PCR, and its TCRdb copy is limited to in-frame clones, with some not included. Here the sample spans under 200,000 clones, 85% to 90% being singletons. The data are from a study of blood T cell repertoires in COVID-19. This TCR came from a man aged 18 to 29 with active or convalescent COVID-19. Sequencing input: peripheral blood.

CDR3 loop: CASATSSSGTEAFF. DNA for the CDR3: TGTGCTAGTGCCACAAGCTCCTCGGGGACTGAAGCTTTCTTT. The chain combines TRBV12-5 with TRBJ1-1; D remains ambiguous. Trimming removed 7 bases from V and 5 bases from J, with 17 bases in between. The V gene's germline CDR1 is LGHNT and CDR2 FRNRAP. CDR3 length equals 14 residues.